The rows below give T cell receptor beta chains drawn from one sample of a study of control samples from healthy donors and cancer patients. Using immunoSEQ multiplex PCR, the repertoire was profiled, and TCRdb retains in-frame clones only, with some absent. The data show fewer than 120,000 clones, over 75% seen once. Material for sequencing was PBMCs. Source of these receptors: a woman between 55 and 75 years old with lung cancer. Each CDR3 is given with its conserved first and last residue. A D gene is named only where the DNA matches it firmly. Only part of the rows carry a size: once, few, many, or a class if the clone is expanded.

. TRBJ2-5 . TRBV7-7 TGTGCTAGCAGCGCCTACGGGGGGCTTCAAGAGACCCAGTACTTC CASSAYGGLQETQYF
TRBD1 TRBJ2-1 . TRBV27 TGTGCCAGCAGTTTTTGGGACAGGGTCAATGAGCAGTTCTTC CASSFWDRVNEQFF
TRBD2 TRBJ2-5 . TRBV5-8 TGTGCCAGCAGCTTGGGTTCGACTAGCGGGGAACAAGAGACCCAGTACTTC CASSLGSTSGEQETQYF
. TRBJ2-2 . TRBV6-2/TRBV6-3 TGTGCCAGCAGTTACACTTTTCAGGGGGAGCTGTTTTTT CASSYTFQGELFF
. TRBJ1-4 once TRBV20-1 TGCAGTGCTAGTTCGGACGGTGAAAAACTGTTTTTT CSASSDGEKLFF
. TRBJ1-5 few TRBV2 TGTGCCAGCACATCAGGGGATCAGCCCCAGCATTTT CASTSGDQPQHF
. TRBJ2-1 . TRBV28 TGTGCCAGCAGTTCCTCCGGGGACCGGGGCTGGGGTCAGTTCTTC CASSSSGDRGWGQFF
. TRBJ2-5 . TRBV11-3 TGTGCCAGCAGCTTATCCAGTCAAGAGACCCAGTACTTC CASSLSSQETQYF
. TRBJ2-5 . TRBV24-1 TGTGCCACCAGTGACCCGAGGGGGTTCGAGACCCAGTACTTC CATSDPRGFETQYF
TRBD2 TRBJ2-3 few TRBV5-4 TGTGCCAGCCTCGCTTGGCCCCCAGGACTAGCCTTCACAGATACGCAGTATTTT CASLAWPPGLAFTDTQYF
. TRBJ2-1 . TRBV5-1 TGCGCCAGCAGCTTGGGGCAGGGGGGCGCGTACAATGAGCAGTTCTTC CASSLGQGGAYNEQFF
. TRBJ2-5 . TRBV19 TGTGCCAGTAGTATCCACGACAGTGTGGAGACCCAGTACTTC CASSIHDSVETQYF
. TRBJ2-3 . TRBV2 TGTGCCAGCGGTATCCGCCTTAGCACAGATACGCAGTATTTT CASGIRLSTDTQYF
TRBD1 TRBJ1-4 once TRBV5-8 TGTGCCAGCAGGGACAGGGGGCGTGAAAAACTGTTTTTT CASRDRGREKLFF
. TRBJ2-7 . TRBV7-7 TGTGCTAGCAGCTTAGCGGCTTCCTACGAGCAGTACTTC CASSLAASYEQYF
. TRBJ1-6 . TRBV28 TGTGCCAGCAGTAAAGTACTTTTCCTCCATTCACCCCTCCACTTT CASSKVLFLHSPLHF
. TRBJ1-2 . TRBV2 TGTGCCAGCAGTGTTATTTCGCAGATCGGCTACACCTTC CASSVISQIGYTF
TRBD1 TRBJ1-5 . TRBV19 TGTGCCAGTACCACAAAACGTCGGAGACAGGGGCTTAATCAGCCCCAGCATTTT CASTTKRRRQGLNQPQHF
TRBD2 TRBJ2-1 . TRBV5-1 TGCGCCAGCAGCTATAGCGGGATTCTGAGGGAGCAGTTCTTC CASSYSGILREQFF
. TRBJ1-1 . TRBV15 TGTGCCACCAGCGGGACTGGGAACACTGAAGCTTTCTTT CATSGTGNTEAFF
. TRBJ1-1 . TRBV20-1 TGCAGTGCTAGTTCACCTATGAACACTGAAGCTTTCTTT CSASSPMNTEAFF
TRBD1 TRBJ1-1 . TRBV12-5 TGTGCTAGTGGTTTGTTACTACAGGGGGCCTCTGAAGCTTTCTTT CASGLLLQGASEAFF
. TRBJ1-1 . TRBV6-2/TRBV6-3 TGTGCCAGCAGCCTGGACAGACCGAACACTGAAGCTTTCTTT CASSLDRPNTEAFF
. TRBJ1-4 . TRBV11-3 TGTGCCAGCAGCTCGACGGACTATAATGAAAAACTGTTTTTT CASSSTDYNEKLFF
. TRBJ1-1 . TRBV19 TGTGCCAGTACCCAGGTGGGGCCGGGGACTGAAGCTTTCTTT CASTQVGPGTEAFF
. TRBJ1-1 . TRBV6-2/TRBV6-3 TGTGCCAGCAGTTGGTTGTTATCTGAAGCTTTCTTT CASSWLLSEAFF
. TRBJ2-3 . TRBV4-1 TGCGCCAGCAGCCAAGATGAGAGTAGCTGGGATACGCAGTATTTT CASSQDESSWDTQYF
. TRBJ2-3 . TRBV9 TGTGCCAGCACTCGCGGAACCACAGATACGCAGTATTTT CASTRGTTDTQYF
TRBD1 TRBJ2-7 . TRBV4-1 TGCGCCAGCAGCCAATCTGGACAGGGACAATGGTACGAGCAGTACTTC CASSQSGQGQWYEQYF
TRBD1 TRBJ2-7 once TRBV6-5 TGTGCCAGCAGTACCGGGACAGGGCCCTACGAGCAGTACTTC CASSTGTGPYEQYF
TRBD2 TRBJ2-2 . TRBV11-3 TGTGCCAGCAGCTTAGAGGGGACTAGCATTTCCGGGGAGCTGTTTTTT CASSLEGTSISGELFF
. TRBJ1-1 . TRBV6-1 TGTGCCAGCAGTGAAGGGTTGAACACTGAAGCTTTCTTT CASSEGLNTEAFF
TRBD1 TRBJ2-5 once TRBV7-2 TGTGCCAGCAGCTTTATGTCGACCGGGACAGTCCTGCAGACCCAGTACTTC CASSFMSTGTVLQTQYF
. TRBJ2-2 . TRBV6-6 TGTGCCAGCAGTTACTCTACAGGCCTCACCGGGGAGCTGTTTTTT CASSYSTGLTGELFF
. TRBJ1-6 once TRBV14 TGTGCCAGCAGCCAAGGAGGGCTTCTAAGGGGGGCGAGCTCCTATAATTCACCCCTCCACTTT CASSQGGLLRGASSYNSPLHF
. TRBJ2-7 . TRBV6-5 TGTGCCAGCAGCCCCCGGGACACCAGGAACGAGCAGTACTTC CASSPRDTRNEQYF
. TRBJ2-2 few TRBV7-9 TGTGCCAGCAGCCTCCCGGTTACCGGGGAGCTGTTTTTT CASSLPVTGELFF
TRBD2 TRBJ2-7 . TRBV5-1 TGCGCCAGCAGCTCCAACCCCTTTAGCGGGAGGCCAAGTTACGAGCAGTACTTC CASSSNPFSGRPSYEQYF
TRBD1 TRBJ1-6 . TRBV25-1 TGTGCCAGCAGCACAGGGGTAGGCTCACCCCTCCACTTT CASSTGVGSPLHF
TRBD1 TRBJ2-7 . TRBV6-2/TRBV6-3 TGTGCCAGCAGTACGCCGGGACAGGGGGCTGTTCAGCAGTACTTC CASSTPGQGAVQQYF
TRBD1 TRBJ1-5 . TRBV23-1 TGCGCCAGCAGTCACCAGGGGGCAAAGAATCAGCCCCAGCATTTT CASSHQGAKNQPQHF
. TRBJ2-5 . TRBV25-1 TGTGCCAGCAGTGGAAACCAAGAGACCCAGTACTTC CASSGNQETQYF
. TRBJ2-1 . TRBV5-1 TGCGCCAGCAGCCCCATCGGAGGAACAAGCTCCTACAATGAGCAGTTCTTC CASSPIGGTSSYNEQFF
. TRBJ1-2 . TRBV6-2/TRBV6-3 TGTGCCAGCAGCGCTCTGAGGCAGGGGATTCGAGGCTACACCTTC CASSALRQGIRGYTF
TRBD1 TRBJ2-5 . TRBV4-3 TGCGTCGCGGGCCTAAAGGGGGCCCAAGAGACCCAGTACTTC CVAGLKGAQETQYF
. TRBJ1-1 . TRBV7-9 TGTGCCAGCAGCTTATCCATCGGGACACAAGTGAACACTGAAGCTTTCTTT CASSLSIGTQVNTEAFF